Below are 10 T cell receptor beta chains sequenced from a single sample in a study of T cell responses to AZD1222 COVID-19 vaccine. Clones were sequenced by immunoSEQ multiplex PCR, and TCRdb holds only the in-frame ones, with some missing. The repertoire holds more than 100,000 clones, more than 90% seen once, with 1.9% in the top ten. The sequences come from peripheral blood, collected 28 days after the second AZD1222 dose. The receptors come from an adult who received the AZD1222 COVID-19 vaccine.

The chain has TRBV7-9 and TRBJ1-1; D unclear. V was pared by 3 bases and J by 4 bases, with 15 bases between. CDR1 and CDR2 from the germline V gene are SEHNR and FQNEAQ (reference sequence). This CDR3 spans 15 amino acids. Here the CDR3 DNA reads TGTGCCAGCAGCTTTTTTGGGGTTGTAGGCACTGAAGCTTTCTTT. It codes for CASSFFGVVGTEAFF.

This chain connects TRBV3-1 (or the pseudogene TRBV3-2) to TRBJ1-5, with TRBD1 identical over 8 bases. Germline CDR1 and CDR2: LGHDT and YNNKEL (reference sequence). V was clipped by 3 bases and J by 6 bases; unmatched bases: 7. CDR3 size: 15 residues. In nucleotides, the CDR3 is TGTGCCAGCAGCCAGACTCCAGGGGGCGGTCAGCCCCAGCATTTT. Protein product: CASSQTPGGGQPQHF.

The chain is built from TRBV19 and TRBJ2-7, with a weak D call TRBD1 (6 bases). CDR1 and CDR2 from the germline V gene are LNHDA and SQIVND (reference sequence). The CDR3 runs 12 residues. Trimming stripped 4 bases from V and 5 bases from J, with 9 bases between. As DNA, the CDR3 is TGTGCCAGTAGTAAAGGGGGAGACGAGCAGTACTTC. Encoded protein: CASSKGGDEQYF.

The chain employs TRBV9 and TRBJ1-2, with 8 bases aligning to TRBD1. V lost 4 bases and J lost 6; bases outside the gene matches: 11. CDR1 is SGDLS and CDR2 is YYNGEE in the germline V gene. This CDR3 contains 15 residues. CDR3 loop: CASSPRGQGIHGYTF. In DNA, the CDR3 is TGTGCCAGCAGCCCCAGAGGACAGGGTATTCATGGCTACACCTTC.

The chain recombines TRBV2 with TRBJ2-2; D is unclear. The CDR3 loop spans 10 amino acids. V lost 6 bases to trimming and J lost 7 bases, with 3 bases between them. CDR1 is SNHLY and CDR2 is FYNNEI in the germline V gene. The CDR3 nucleotides are TGTGCCAGCAGGGGCGGGGAGCTGTTTTTT. Translated: CASRGGELFF.

The table lists this clone with a count of one. The chain combines TRBV5-1 with TRBJ1-1; 9 positions agree with TRBD1. Trimming at V came to 5 bases and at J to 4 bases, leaving 6 bases not matched to a gene. The CDR3 totals 14 residues. Germline values: CDR1 SGHRS, CDR2 YFSETQ. Written as DNA, the CDR3 is TGCGCCAGCAGTAAGACAGGGGGATTCACTGAAGCTTTCTTT. It translates to CASSKTGGFTEAFF.

V gene TRBV19 combines with J gene TRBJ2-5; D perhaps matches TRBD2 (6 bases). With 3 bases removed from V and 5 bases from J, the gap between germline ends came to 13 bases. This CDR3 is built from 14 residues. CDR1 LNHDA and CDR2 SQIVND come from the germline V gene (reference sequence). The CDR3 nucleotides are TGTGCCAGTAGTATTGAGGAGGGACGGGAGACCCAGTACTTC. This sequence encodes CASSIEEGRETQYF.

In this sample, this clone turned up once. The V call is TRBV7-9, the J call TRBJ1-4; the D gene is possibly TRBD1 (6 bases). Trimming took 1 base from V and 6 from J, leaving 15 bases between them. The CDR3 covers 16 residues. In germline, CDR1 is SEHNR, CDR2 FQNEAQ (reference sequence). This chain's CDR3 is CASSLEVGHGYEKLFF. The CDR3 bases are TGTGCCAGCAGCTTAGAGGTGGGACATGGTTATGAAAAACTGTTTTTT.

A word on this clone: Since the CDR3 does not end with the conserved phenylalanine or tryptophan, this likely comes from a read error. No DNA is shown, since the ends of the CDR3 on it are uncertain; the CDR3 is the one TCRdb lists. The chain uses TRBV4-1 and TRBJ2-7; no DNA check was done on the table's D call, TRBD2. The length of the CDR3 is 9 amino acids, counting both ends. Germline V gene lookup returns CDR1 MGHRA and CDR2 YSYEKL. CDR3 loop: CASSQPDSG.

The J gene is TRBJ1-2, the V gene TRBV6-5; the match to TRBD1 covers 8 bases. V gave up 9 bases and J gave up 3 bases; unmatched junction bases: 9. This CDR3 contains 14 residues. CDR1 and CDR2 from the germline V gene are MNHEY and SVGAGI. The CDR3 here is CASRTGSFYYGYTF. CDR3 DNA: TGTGCCAGTCGGACAGGGAGTTTTTACTATGGCTACACCTTC.